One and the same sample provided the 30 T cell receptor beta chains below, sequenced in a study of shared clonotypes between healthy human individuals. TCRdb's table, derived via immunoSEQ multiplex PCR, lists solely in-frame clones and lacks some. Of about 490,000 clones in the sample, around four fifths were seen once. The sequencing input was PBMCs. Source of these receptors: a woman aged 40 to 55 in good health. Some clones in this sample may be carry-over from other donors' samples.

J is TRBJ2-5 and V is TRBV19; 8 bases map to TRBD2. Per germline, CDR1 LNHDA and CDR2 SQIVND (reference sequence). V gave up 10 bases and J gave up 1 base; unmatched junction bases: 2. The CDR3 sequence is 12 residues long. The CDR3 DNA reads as TGTGCCAACCTAGCGGGCCAAGAGACCCAGTACTTC. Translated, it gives CANLAGQETQYF.

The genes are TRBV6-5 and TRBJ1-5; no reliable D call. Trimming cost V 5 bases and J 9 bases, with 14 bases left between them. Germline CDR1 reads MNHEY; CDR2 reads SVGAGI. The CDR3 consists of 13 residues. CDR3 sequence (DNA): TGTGCCAGCAGTAGTGGGCCGACGGGGCCCCAGCATTTT. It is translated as CASSSGPTGPQHF.

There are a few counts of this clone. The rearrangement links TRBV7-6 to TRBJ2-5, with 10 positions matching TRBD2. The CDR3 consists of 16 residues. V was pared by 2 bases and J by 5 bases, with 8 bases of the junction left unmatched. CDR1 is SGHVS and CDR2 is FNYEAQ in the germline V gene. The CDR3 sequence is CASSLTPAGGGETQYF. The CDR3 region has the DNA TGTGCCAGCAGCTTAACTCCAGCGGGAGGGGGCGAGACCCAGTACTTC.

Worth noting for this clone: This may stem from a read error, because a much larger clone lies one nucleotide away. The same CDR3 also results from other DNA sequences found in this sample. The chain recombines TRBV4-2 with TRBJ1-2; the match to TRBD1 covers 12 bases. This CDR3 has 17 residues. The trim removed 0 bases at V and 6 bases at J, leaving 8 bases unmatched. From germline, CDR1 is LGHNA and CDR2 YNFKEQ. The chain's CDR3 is CASSQETGTGGGNGYTF. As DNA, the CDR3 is TGTGCCAGCAGCCAAGAAACAGGGACAGGGGGCGGGAATGGCTACACCTTC.

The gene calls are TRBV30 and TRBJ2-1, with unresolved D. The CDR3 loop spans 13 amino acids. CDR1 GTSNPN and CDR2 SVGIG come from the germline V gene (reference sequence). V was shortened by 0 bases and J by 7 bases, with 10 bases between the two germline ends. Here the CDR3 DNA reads TGTGCCTGGAGTGTACAACAGCTGAATGAGCAGTTCTTC. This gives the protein CAWSVQQLNEQFF.

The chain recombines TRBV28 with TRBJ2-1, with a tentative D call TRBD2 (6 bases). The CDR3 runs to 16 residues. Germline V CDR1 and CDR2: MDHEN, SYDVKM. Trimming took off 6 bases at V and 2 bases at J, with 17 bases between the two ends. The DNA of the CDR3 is TGTGCCAGCAGCCCAGCAGGTAGCGGTACCTACAATGAGCAGTTCTTC. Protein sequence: CASSPAGSGTYNEQFF.

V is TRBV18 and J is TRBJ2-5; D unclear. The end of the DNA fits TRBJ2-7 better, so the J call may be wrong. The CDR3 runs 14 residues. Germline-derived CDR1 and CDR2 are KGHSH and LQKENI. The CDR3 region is CASSAGSQAYEQYF. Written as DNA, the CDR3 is TGTGCCAGCTCAGCCGGGTCCCAAGCCTACGAGCAGTACTTC.

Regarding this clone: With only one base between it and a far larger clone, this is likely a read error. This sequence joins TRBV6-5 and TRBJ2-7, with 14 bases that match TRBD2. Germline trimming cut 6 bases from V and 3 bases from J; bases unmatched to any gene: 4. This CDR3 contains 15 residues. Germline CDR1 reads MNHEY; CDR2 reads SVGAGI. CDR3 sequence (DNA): TGTGCCAGCAGCCATGGGACTAGCGGGAGCTACGAGCAGTACTTC. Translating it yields CASSHGTSGSYEQYF.

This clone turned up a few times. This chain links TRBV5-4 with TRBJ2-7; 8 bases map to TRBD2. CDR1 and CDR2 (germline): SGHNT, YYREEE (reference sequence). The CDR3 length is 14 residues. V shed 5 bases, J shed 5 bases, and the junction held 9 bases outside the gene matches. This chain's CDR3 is CASSRGGIDNEQYF. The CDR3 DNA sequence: TGTGCCAGCAGTCGGGGGGGTATCGATAACGAGCAGTACTTC.

CDR3 DNA sequence: TGTGCCAGCAGCCAGGGGAACAGGGGGCGATCAAACATTCAGTACTTC. Residues: CASSQGNRGRSNIQYF. The chain couples TRBV14 to TRBJ2-4; 9 nucleotides match TRBD1. CDR3 length: 16 residues. Germline values: CDR1 SGHDN, CDR2 FVKESK. V was clipped by 3 bases and J by 6 bases; unmatched bases: 9.

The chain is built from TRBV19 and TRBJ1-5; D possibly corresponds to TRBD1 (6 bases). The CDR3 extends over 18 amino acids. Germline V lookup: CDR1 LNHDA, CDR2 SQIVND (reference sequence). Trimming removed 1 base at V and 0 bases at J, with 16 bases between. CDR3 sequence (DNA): TGTGCCAGTAGTATAGGCCGGCAGGGGCAGATTAGCAATCAGCCCCAGCATTTT. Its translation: CASSIGRQGQISNQPQHF.

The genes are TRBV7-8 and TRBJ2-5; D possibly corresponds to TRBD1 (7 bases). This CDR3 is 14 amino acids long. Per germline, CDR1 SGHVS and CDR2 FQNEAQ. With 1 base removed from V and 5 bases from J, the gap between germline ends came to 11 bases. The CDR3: CASSLGRGPETQYF. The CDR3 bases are TGTGCCAGCAGCTTAGGGAGGGGGCCGGAGACCCAGTACTTC.

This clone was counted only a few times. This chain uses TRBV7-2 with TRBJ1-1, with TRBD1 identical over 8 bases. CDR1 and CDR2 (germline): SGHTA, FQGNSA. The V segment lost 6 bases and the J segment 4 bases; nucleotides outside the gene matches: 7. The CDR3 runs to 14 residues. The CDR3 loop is CASRGRQGSTEAFF. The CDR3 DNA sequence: TGTGCCAGCAGGGGAAGACAGGGGAGCACTGAAGCTTTCTTT.

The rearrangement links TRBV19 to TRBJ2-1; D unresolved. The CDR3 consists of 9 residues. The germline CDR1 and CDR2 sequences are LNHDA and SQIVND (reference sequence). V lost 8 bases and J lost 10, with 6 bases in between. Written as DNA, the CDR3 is TGTGCCAGTGGACGGGAGCAGTTCTTC. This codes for CASGREQFF.

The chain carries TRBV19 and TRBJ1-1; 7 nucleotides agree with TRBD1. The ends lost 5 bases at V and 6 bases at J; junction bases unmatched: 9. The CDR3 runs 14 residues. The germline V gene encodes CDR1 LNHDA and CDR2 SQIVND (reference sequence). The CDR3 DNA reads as TGTGCCAGTAGTCCTAGACAGGGTTATGCTGAAGCTTTCTTT. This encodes CASSPRQGYAEAFF.

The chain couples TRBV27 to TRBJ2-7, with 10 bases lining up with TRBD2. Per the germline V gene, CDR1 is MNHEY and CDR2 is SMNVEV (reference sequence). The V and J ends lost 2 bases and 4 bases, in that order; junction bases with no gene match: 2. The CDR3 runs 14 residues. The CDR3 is CASSLEAGGYEQYF. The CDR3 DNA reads TGTGCCAGCAGTTTAGAAGCGGGAGGGTACGAGCAGTACTTC.

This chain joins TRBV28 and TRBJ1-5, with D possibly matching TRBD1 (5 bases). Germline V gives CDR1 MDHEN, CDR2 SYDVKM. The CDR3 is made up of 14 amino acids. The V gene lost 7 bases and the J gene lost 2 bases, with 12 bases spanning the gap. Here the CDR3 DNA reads TGTGCCAGCACAGGGAATCTCGGCAATCAGCCCCAGCATTTT. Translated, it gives CASTGNLGNQPQHF.

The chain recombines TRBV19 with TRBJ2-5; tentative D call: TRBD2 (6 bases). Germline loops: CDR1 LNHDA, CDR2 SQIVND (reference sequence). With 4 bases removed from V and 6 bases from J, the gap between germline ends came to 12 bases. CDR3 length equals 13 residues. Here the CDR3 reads CASSTSEDKTQYF. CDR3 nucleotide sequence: TGTGCCAGTAGTACTAGCGAGGATAAGACCCAGTACTTC.

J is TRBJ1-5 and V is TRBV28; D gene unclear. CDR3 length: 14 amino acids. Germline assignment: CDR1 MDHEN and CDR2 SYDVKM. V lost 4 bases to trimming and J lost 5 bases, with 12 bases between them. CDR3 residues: CASSSTNGDQPQHF. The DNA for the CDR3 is TGTGCCAGCAGTTCGACGAACGGGGATCAGCCCCAGCATTTT.

The CDR3 bases are TGTGCCAGCAGTCCCCTAGGCAGCGAGCAGTTCTTC. Translation: CASSPLGSEQFF. The chain joins TRBV27 to TRBJ2-1; D not resolved. Trimming took off 5 bases at V and 10 bases at J, with 12 bases between the two ends. Germline-derived CDR1 and CDR2 are MNHEY and SMNVEV (reference sequence). The CDR3 runs to 12 residues.

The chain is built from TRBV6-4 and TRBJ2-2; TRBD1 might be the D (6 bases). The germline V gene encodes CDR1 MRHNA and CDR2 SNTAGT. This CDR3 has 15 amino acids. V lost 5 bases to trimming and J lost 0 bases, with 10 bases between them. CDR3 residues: CASSRGSSNTGELFF. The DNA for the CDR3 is TGTGCCAGCAGTAGGGGGTCATCGAACACCGGGGAGCTGTTTTTT.

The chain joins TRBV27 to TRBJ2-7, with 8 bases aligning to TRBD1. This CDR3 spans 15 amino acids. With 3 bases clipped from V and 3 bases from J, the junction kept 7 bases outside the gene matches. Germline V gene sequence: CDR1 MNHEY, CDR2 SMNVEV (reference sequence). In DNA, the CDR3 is TGTGCCAGCAGTTTCCAAGGGACAGGCAACTACGAGCAGTACTTC. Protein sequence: CASSFQGTGNYEQYF.

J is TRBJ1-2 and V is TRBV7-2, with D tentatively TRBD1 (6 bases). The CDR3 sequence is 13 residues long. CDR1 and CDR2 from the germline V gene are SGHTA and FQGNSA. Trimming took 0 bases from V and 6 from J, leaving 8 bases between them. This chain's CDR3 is CASSLAGGNGYTF. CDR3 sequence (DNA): TGTGCCAGCAGCTTAGCAGGGGGAAATGGCTACACCTTC.

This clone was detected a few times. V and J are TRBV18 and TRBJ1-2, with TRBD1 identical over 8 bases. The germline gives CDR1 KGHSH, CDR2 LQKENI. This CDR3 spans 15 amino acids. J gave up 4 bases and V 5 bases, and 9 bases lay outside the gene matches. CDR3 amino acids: CASSAQGQGAYGYTF. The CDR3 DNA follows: TGTGCCAGCTCAGCCCAAGGACAGGGCGCCTATGGCTACACCTTC. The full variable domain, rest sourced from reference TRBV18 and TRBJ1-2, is NAGVMQNPRHLVRRRGQEARLRCSPMKGHSHVYWYRQLPEEGLKFMVYLQKENIIDESGMPKERFSAEFPKEGPSILRIQQVVRGDSAAYFCASSAQGQGAYGYTFGSGTRLTVV.

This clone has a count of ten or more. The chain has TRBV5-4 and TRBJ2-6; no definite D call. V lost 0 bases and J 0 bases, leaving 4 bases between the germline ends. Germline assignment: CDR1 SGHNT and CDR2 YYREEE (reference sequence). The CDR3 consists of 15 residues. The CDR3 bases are TGTGCCAGCAGCTTGGGTCCCTCTGGGGCCAACGTCCTGACTTTC. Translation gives CASSLGPSGANVLTF.

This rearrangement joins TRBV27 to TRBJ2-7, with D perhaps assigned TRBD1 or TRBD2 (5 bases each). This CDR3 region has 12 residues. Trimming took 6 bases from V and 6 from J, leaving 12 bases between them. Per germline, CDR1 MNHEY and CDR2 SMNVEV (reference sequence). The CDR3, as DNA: TGTGCCAGCAGAAAAGGGACCCGCGAGCAGTACTTC. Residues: CASRKGTREQYF.

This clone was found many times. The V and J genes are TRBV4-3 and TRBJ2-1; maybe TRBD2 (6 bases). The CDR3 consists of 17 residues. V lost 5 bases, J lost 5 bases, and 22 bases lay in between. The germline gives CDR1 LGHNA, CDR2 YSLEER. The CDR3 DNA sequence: TGCGCCAGCAGCTTTTTACTTCGGGCGGGAATCGACAATGAGCAGTTCTTC. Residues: CASSFLLRAGIDNEQFF.

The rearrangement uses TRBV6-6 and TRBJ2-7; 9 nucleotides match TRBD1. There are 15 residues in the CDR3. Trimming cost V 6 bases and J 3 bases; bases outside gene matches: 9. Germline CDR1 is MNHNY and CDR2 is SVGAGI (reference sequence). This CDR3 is CASRLPGQGYYEQYF. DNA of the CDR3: TGTGCCAGCAGACTACCGGGACAGGGATACTACGAGCAGTACTTC.

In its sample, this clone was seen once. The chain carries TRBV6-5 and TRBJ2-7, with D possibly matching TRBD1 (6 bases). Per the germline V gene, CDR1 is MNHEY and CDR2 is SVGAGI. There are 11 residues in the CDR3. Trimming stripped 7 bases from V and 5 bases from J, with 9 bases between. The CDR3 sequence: CASTGDNEQYF. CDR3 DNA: TGTGCCAGCACCGGGGACAACGAGCAGTACTTC.

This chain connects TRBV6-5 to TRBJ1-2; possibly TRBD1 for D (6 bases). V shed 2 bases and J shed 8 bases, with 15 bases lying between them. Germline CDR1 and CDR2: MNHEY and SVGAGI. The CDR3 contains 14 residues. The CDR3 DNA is TGTGCCAGCAGTTACCGGCAGGGGACTCCGGGCTACACCTTC. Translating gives CASSYRQGTPGYTF.